This T cell receptor beta chain is from a study of T cell responses to AZD1222 COVID-19 vaccine. Generated by immunoSEQ multiplex PCR, the TCRdb table keeps only in-frame clones and is missing some. The sample holds about 48,000 clones; 89% are singletons and the top ten take approximately 5%. The receptor comes from an adult who received the AZD1222 COVID-19 vaccine. The starting material was peripheral blood, obtained 28 days after the second AZD1222 dose.

The CDR3, as DNA: TGCGCCAGCAGCCCTGACGGAGGGTATAGGAACACCATATATTTT. Its translation is CASSPDGGYRNTIYF. This chain uses TRBV5-1 with TRBJ1-3; D not resolved. Germline loops: CDR1 SGHRS, CDR2 YFSETQ. CDR3 length: 15 residues. V lost 4 bases and J lost 7, with 18 bases in between.